This is a list of T cell receptor beta chains from one sample in a study of OX40 agonist ivuxolimab in advanced cancers. Repertoires were generated with immunoSEQ multiplex PCR, while TCRdb's copy carries only in-frame clones and drops some. This table has around 80,000 clones, 80% to 90% appearing once. Sample: CD4+ or CD8+ T cells sorted from blood, taken in a trial of the OX40 agonist ivuxolimab. The receptors originated from an adult with an advanced solid tumor such as melanoma, head and neck, liver or kidney cancer. CDR3s include the opening cysteine and the closing phenylalanine or tryptophan. A D gene is named only where the DNA matches it firmly. Clone sizes are given selectively: once, few, many, or a class where the clone is expanded.

j_call,d_call,clone_size,v_call,cdr3_nt,cdr3_aa
TRBJ2-1,.,.,TRBV10-3,TGTGCCATCAGTGAGTATAAGGGGTACAATGAGCAGTTCTTC,CAISEYKGYNEQFF
TRBJ2-2,.,once,TRBV7-8,TGTGCCAGCAGCTCCCAGGGACACTCCGGGGAGCTGTTTTTT,CASSSQGHSGELFF
TRBJ2-7,TRBD2,.,TRBV10-3,TGTGCCATCAGTGAGGGCGGGAGAGGGTCCTACGAGCAGTACTTC,CAISEGGRGSYEQYF
TRBJ1-2,.,.,TRBV5-1,TGCGCCAGCAGCTTGGCGCAGGGGAGCTACACCTTC,CASSLAQGSYTF
TRBJ2-2,.,once,TRBV9,TGTGCCAGCAGCGTAGATAACGGGGAGCTGTTTTTT,CASSVDNGELFF
TRBJ1-1,.,.,TRBV23-1,TGCGCCAGCAGTCGAGGAAACCTGACGAACACTGAAGCTTTCTTT,CASSRGNLTNTEAFF
TRBJ2-5,TRBD1,.,TRBV7-2,TGTGCCAGCAGCTTAGGGTCTGGGACAGACCAAGAGACCCAGTACTTC,CASSLGSGTDQETQYF
TRBJ1-5,.,.,TRBV6-6,TGTGCCAGCAGCCTAGGGGCTAGCAATCAGCCCCAGCATTTT,CASSLGASNQPQHF
TRBJ1-1,.,.,TRBV18,TGTGCCAGCTCATTACTTTCCCCTCAGGGGCACACTGAAGCTTTCTTT,CASSLLSPQGHTEAFF
TRBJ2-1,TRBD1,.,TRBV6-5,TGTGCCAGCAGGTTAACAGGGGTCTCCTACAATGAGCAGTTCTTC,CASRLTGVSYNEQFF
TRBJ2-2,.,.,TRBV20-1,TGCAGTGCTAGAACCACCGGGGAGCTGTTTTTT,CSARTTGELFF
TRBJ1-2,.,.,TRBV4-1,TGCGCCAGCAGCCAAGGATTCGGCTACACCTTC,CASSQGFGYTF
TRBJ1-1,.,.,TRBV7-2,TGTGCCAGCAGCTTGACGGTAGGGAGGACTGAAGCTTTCTTT,CASSLTVGRTEAFF
TRBJ2-1,TRBD2,.,TRBV28,TGTGCCAGCAGTTCCTCGGGACTAGCGGGGGTCTACAATGAGCAGTTCTTC,CASSSSGLAGVYNEQFF
TRBJ2-7,.,few,TRBV21-1,TGTGCCAGCACGATGGGGCGCCTAGGCGAGCAGTACTTC,CASTMGRLGEQYF
TRBJ2-1,.,.,TRBV12-5,TGTGCTAGTGGTCCCTCCAACCCAAACAATGAGCAGTTCTTC,CASGPSNPNNEQFF
TRBJ1-1,TRBD1,few,TRBV30,TGTGCCGGGGACAGGGTGAACACTGAAGCTTTCTTT,CAGDRVNTEAFF
TRBJ1-5,.,.,TRBV2,TGTGCCAGCAGCGCCCGCCGAGGTTCGACCCAGCCCCAGCATTTT,CASSARRGSTQPQHF
TRBJ2-1,TRBD2,.,TRBV13,TGTGCCAGCAGCTTCTTATCCGGGAGGGCCGACAATGAGCAGTTCTTC,CASSFLSGRADNEQFF
TRBJ2-1,.,.,TRBV28,TGTGCCAGCAGTTTGGAGGTTGAGCAGTTCTTC,CASSLEVEQFF
TRBJ2-7,.,.,TRBV6-5,TGTGCCAGCATTTTCGAAAACGGCCCCTACGAGCAGTACTTC,CASIFENGPYEQYF
TRBJ2-7,.,.,TRBV11-2,TGTGCCAGCAGCCTTGGGGACTGGATGACTCAGCAGTACTTC,CASSLGDWMTQQYF
TRBJ2-1,TRBD2,.,TRBV4-3,TGCGCCAGCAGCCAAAGCGGGGGCTACAATGAGCAGTTCTTC,CASSQSGGYNEQFF
TRBJ1-4,.,.,TRBV2,TGTGCCAGCAGTCGGACACCGACTAATGAAAAACTGTTTTTT,CASSRTPTNEKLFF
TRBJ2-1,TRBD2,.,TRBV5-4,TGTGCCAGCAGCTTGGGAGCGGGGGTTACCTACAATGAGCAGTTCTTC,CASSLGAGVTYNEQFF
TRBJ2-3,.,.,TRBV7-9,TGTGCCAGCAGCTTACCAGGGGGGGGCACAGATACGCAGTATTTT,CASSLPGGGTDTQYF
TRBJ2-7,TRBD2,.,TRBV19,TGTGCCAGTAGTACCCGGACCGGCGGGAGTCCCTACGAGCAGTACTTC,CASSTRTGGSPYEQYF
TRBJ2-3,.,.,TRBV5-4,TGTGCCAGCAGACCAGGATCCGGGGTTCGCACAGATACGCAGTATTTT,CASRPGSGVRTDTQYF
TRBJ1-2,TRBD1,.,TRBV28,TGTGCCAGCAGTTCACCGACAGGGAACTATGGCTACACCTTC,CASSSPTGNYGYTF
TRBJ2-3,.,once,TRBV5-4,TGTGCCAGCAGCTCCTCCGGGACACCTTCCACAGATACGCAGTATTTT,CASSSSGTPSTDTQYF
TRBJ1-1,.,once,TRBV28,TGTGCCAGCAGTTTCGGGGCGGCAAGGGGCACTGAAGCTTTCTTT,CASSFGAARGTEAFF
TRBJ1-1,TRBD1,.,TRBV7-9,TGTGCCAGCAGCCCACAGGGGGATAGGACTGAAGCTTTCTTT,CASSPQGDRTEAFF
TRBJ1-2,.,once,TRBV19,TGTGCCAGTAGTCGATCTGCGGGGACCAACTATGGCTACACCTTC,CASSRSAGTNYGYTF
TRBJ1-2,.,.,TRBV19,TGTGCCAGTAGTATAACGGGACTTACAAACTATGGCTACACCTTC,CASSITGLTNYGYTF
TRBJ2-3,.,.,TRBV21-1,TGTGCCAGCAGCCTAGCACGACGGGGCCTTAGCACAGATACGCAGTATTTT,CASSLARRGLSTDTQYF
TRBJ2-5,.,.,TRBV15,TGTGCCGCCAGCGGGCAGGGCCAAGAGACCCAGTACTTC,CAASGQGQETQYF
TRBJ1-1,TRBD1,.,TRBV7-8,TGTGCCAGCAGCTTCCGACAGGGGGCGAACACTGAAGCTTTCTTT,CASSFRQGANTEAFF
TRBJ2-2,.,.,TRBV21-1,TGTGCCAGCAGCAAGGGGACAGGGGGTTTCGGCGGGGAGCTGTTTTTT,CASSKGTGGFGGELFF
TRBJ1-5,.,.,TRBV5-8,TGTGCCAGCAGCTTGTGGGGGGGTCCTTATCAGCCCCAGCATTTT,CASSLWGGPYQPQHF
TRBJ1-3,.,.,TRBV2,TGTGCCAGCAGTGAAGCACGGGCAAACACCATATATTTT,CASSEARANTIYF
TRBJ1-6,.,once,TRBV28,TGTGCCAGCAGGTTAACAGGGAATTCACCCCTCCACTTT,CASRLTGNSPLHF
TRBJ1-4,.,.,TRBV4-3,TGCGCCAGCAGCTTACAGGTATCTGAAAAACTGTTTTTT,CASSLQVSEKLFF
TRBJ2-7,TRBD1,.,TRBV7-9,TGTGCCAGCAGCTTAGTAGGGGGCGGCTACGAGCAGTACTTC,CASSLVGGGYEQYF
TRBJ2-2,.,.,TRBV5-1,TGCGCCAGCAGCTCCAGTTACAGCACCGGGGAGCTGTTTTTT,CASSSSYSTGELFF
TRBJ2-4,.,.,TRBV30,TGTGCCTGGAGTGGCGGAAGCGCCAAAAACATTCAGTACTTC,CAWSGGSAKNIQYF